What follows is one TCR beta chain and its context. The antigen remains unidentified. This record belongs to a study of cytomegalovirus exposure and HLA in healthy donors. Looking at the study overall: A data release that came early held some 84 million unique TCRs from HLA-typed donors. Study-wide findings and caveats: About 150 TCR beta chains were listed as cytomegalovirus-associated.

CDR3 length: 18 amino acids. The junction had 13 bases not matched to a gene; V was cut back by 3 bases and J by 2 bases. Per germline, CDR1 LGHNT and CDR2 FRNRAP. PCR employed 60 Vbeta and 13 Jbeta primers. Sequencing was performed with immunoSEQ multiplex PCR; in TCRdb, only in-frame clones are kept and a portion is missing. The sample yields 200,000 or so clones, more than 65% seen once. Donors showed nominal health when sampled, although they likely had unrecorded immune exposures. This receptor was identified in a man aged 45-65 years in good health and CMV-seronegative. Sequencing used PBMCs. The chain recombines TRBV12-5 with TRBJ2-3; 8 nucleotides match TRBD1. CDR3 sequence reads: CASGFVTNRGSFTDTQYF. CDR3 DNA sequence: TGTGCTAGTGGTTTTGTGACAAACAGGGGGTCCTTCACAGATACGCAGTATTTT.